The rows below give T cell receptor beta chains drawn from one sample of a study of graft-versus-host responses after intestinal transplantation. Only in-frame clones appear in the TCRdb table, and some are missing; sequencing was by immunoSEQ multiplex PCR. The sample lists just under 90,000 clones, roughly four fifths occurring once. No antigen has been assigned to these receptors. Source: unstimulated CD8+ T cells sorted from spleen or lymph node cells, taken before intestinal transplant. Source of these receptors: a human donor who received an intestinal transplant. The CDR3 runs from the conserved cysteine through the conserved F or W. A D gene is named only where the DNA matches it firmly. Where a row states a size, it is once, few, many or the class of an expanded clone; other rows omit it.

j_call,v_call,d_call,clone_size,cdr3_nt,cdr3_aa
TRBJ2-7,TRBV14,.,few,TGTGCCAGCAGCAAAGAAGTCCACGAGCAGTACTTC,CASSKEVHEQYF
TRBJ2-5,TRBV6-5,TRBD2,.,TGTGCCGGAGCGGGGACCGGCTCCCAAGAGACCCAGTACTTC,CAGAGTGSQETQYF
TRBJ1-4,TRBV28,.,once,TGTGCCAGCAGTTCCAGGGTAACTCCTTATGAAAAACTGTTTTTT,CASSSRVTPYEKLFF
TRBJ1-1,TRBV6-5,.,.,TGTGCCAGCAGCCATTTCTTGGGGGGGAACACTGAAGCTTTCTTT,CASSHFLGGNTEAFF
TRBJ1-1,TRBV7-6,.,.,TGTGCCAGCAGCTTTGGGAACACTGAAGCTTTCTTT,CASSFGNTEAFF
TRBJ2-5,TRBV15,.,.,TGTGCCACCTGGCCAGGGGCAGGGATACAAGAGACCCAGTACTTC,CATWPGAGIQETQYF
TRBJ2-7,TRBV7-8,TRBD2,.,TGTGCCAGCAGCTTAGGCATTAGCGGGAGAAAACACTCCTACGAGCAGTACTTC,CASSLGISGRKHSYEQYF
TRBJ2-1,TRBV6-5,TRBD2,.,TGTGCCAGCAGTTACGGAAGCGGGGGACCCTACAATGAGCAGTTCTTC,CASSYGSGGPYNEQFF
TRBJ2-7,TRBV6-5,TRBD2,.,TGTGCCAGCAGTCCTTGGACTAGCGGGAGGGCCGAGTACTTC,CASSPWTSGRAEYF
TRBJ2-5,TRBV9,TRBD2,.,TGTGCCAGCAGCGCCAGACTAGCGGGGACTCAAGAGACCCAGTACTTC,CASSARLAGTQETQYF
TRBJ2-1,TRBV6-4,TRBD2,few,TGTGCCAGCAGTTTGACTAGCGGGGGGGCCTTGTACAATGAGCAGTTCTTC,CASSLTSGGALYNEQFF
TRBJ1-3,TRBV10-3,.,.,TGTGCCATTACTCAGGGGTATTTTGGAAACACCATATATTTT,CAITQGYFGNTIYF
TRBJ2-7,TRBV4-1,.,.,TGCGCCAGCAGCCAAGATGGGGGGTACGAGCAGTACTTC,CASSQDGGYEQYF
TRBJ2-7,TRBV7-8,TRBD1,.,TGTGCCAGCAGCCTACGACAGGGGTTATCCTACGAGCAGTACTTC,CASSLRQGLSYEQYF
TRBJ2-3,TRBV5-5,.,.,TGTGCCAGCAGCTTAGCTCCAGGGACAGATACGCAGTATTTT,CASSLAPGTDTQYF
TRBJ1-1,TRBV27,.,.,TGTGCCAGCAGTTTAAACCGCCCCATGAACACTGAAGCTTTCTTT,CASSLNRPMNTEAFF
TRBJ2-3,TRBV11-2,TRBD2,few,TGTGCCAGCAGCTTAGGTCTAGCGGGGGGGTCTGATACGCAGTATTTT,CASSLGLAGGSDTQYF
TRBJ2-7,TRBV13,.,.,TGTGCCAGCAGCTCCTCAGGAAGGGGCTCCTACGAGCAGTACTTC,CASSSSGRGSYEQYF
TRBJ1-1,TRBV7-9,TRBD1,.,TGTGCCAGCAGCACGGGACAGGGGGGCCTTGACACTGAAGCTTTCTTT,CASSTGQGGLDTEAFF
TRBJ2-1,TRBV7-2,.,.,TGTGCCAGCAGCCCGGGACACTACAATGAGCAGTTCTTC,CASSPGHYNEQFF
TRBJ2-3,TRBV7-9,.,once,TGTGCCAGCAGCCTCGGAAGGTCTGGGCCTGAGACAGATACGCAGTATTTT,CASSLGRSGPETDTQYF
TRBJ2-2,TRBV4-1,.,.,TGCGCCAGCAGCCAAGACCAGCTAGCGAACACCGGGGAGCTGTTTTTT,CASSQDQLANTGELFF
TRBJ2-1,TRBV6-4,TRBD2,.,TGTGCCAGCAGTGACGGGACTAGCGGGGGCAATGAGCAGTTCTTC,CASSDGTSGGNEQFF
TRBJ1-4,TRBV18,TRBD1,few,TGTGCCAGCTCACCAAGCCGACAGGGACTGAAAGAAAAACTGTTTTTT,CASSPSRQGLKEKLFF
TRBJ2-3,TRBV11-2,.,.,TGTGCCAGCAGCTTAGTAGGGGTTACAGATACGCAGTATTTT,CASSLVGVTDTQYF
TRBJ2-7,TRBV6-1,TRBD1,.,TGTGCCAGCAGGGGGGACAGGGTATTGAACGAGCAGTACTTC,CASRGDRVLNEQYF
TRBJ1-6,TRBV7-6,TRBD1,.,TGTGCCAGCAGCTTAGAACCGACAGGGAGGACCTATAATTCACCCCTCCACTTT,CASSLEPTGRTYNSPLHF
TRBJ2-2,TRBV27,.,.,TGTGCCAGCAGCAAAAGGACCACCGGGGAGCTGTTTTTT,CASSKRTTGELFF